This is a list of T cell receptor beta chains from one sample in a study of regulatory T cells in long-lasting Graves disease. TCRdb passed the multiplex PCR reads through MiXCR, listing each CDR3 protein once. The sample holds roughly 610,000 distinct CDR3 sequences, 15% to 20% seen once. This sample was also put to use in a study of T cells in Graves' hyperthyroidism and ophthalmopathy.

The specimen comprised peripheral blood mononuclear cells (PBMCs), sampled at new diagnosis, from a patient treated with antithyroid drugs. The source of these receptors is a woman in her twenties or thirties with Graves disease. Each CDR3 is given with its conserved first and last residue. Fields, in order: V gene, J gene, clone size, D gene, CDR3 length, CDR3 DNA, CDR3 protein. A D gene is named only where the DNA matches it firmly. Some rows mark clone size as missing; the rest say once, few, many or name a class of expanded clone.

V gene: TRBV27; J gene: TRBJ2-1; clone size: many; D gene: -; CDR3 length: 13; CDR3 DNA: TGTGCCAGCAGTCCGACCTCCTACAATGAGCAGTTCTTC; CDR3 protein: CASSPTSYNEQFF
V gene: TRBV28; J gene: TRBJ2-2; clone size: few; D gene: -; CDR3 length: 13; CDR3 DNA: TGTGCCAGCAGTCGTGGGGGGTACGGGGAGCTGTTTTTT; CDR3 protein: CASSRGGYGELFF
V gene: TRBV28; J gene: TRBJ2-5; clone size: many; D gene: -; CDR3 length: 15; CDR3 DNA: TGTGCCAGCGGGAAGGGGGGGAGACTACTAGAGACCCAGTACTTC; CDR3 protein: CASGKGGRLLETQYF
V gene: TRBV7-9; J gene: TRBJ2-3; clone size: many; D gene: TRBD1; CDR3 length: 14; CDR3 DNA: TGTGCCAGCAGCGTGGACAGGGGCGCAGATACGCAGTATTTT; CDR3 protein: CASSVDRGADTQYF
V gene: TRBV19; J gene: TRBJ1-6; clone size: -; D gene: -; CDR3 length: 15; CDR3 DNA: TGTGCCAGTAGTGCAGCGAGCTCCTATAATTCACCCCTCCACTTT; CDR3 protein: CASSAASSYNSPLHF
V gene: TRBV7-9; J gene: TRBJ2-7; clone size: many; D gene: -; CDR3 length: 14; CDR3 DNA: TGTGCCAGCAGCTTAGGGCCCCCAGCTTACGAGCAGTACTTC; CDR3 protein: CASSLGPPAYEQYF
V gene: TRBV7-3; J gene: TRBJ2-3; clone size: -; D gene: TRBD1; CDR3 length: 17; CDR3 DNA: TGCGCCAGCAGCCCTGGGACAGGGGGCGATAGCACAGATACGCAGTATTTT; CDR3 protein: CASSPGTGGDSTDTQYF
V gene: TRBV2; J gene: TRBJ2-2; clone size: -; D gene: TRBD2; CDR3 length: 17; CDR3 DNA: TGTGCCAGCAGAGTGGGACTAGCGGGGGCCGGGGGCGGGGAGCTGTTTTTT; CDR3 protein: CASRVGLAGAGGGELFF
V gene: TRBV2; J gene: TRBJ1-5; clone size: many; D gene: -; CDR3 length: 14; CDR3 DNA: TGTGCCAGCAGGCTCCGGGAAGCTCATCAGCCCCAGCATTTT; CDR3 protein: CASRLREAHQPQHF
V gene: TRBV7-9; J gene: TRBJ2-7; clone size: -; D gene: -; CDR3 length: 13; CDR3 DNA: TGTGCCAGCAGCTTAGACAGTTCGGTAGAGCAGTACTTC; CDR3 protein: CASSLDSSVEQYF
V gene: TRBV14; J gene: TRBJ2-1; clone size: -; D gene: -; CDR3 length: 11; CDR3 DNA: TGTGCCAGCAGCCAGGGCCTTGAGCAGTTCTTC; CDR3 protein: CASSQGLEQFF
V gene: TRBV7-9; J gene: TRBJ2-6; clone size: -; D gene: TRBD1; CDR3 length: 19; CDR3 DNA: TGTGCCAGCAGCTTAGTTGGACAGGGAAAAATCTCTGGGGCCAACGTCCTGACTTTC; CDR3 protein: CASSLVGQGKISGANVLTF
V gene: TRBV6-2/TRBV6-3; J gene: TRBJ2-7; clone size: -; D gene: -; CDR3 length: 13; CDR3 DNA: TGTGCCAGCAGCGGACTTTTTCCCTTCGAGCAGTACTTC; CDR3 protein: CASSGLFPFEQYF
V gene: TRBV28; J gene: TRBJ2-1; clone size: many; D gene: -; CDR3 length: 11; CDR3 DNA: TGTGCCAGCAGTTCCGGGGCCAGGCAGTTCTTC; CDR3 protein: CASSSGARQFF
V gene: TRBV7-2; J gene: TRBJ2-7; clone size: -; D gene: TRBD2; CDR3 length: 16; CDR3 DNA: TGTGCCAGCAGCTCCCCAAGGACTAGCGGAACGGGAGAGCAGTACTTC; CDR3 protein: CASSSPRTSGTGEQYF
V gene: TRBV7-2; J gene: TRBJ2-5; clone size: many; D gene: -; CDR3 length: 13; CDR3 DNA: TGTGCCAGCACCAATGATGGAGGAGAGACCCAGTACTTC; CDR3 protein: CASTNDGGETQYF
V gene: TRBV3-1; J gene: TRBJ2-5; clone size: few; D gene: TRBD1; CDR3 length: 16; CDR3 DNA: TGTGCCAGCAAACCTCGCTTACAGGGGCAACAAGAGACCCAGTACTTC; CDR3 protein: CASKPRLQGQQETQYF
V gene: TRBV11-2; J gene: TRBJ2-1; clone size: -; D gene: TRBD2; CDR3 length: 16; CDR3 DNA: TGTGCCGGCAGCTTAGATTCCATACTAGCGGGAAAAGGGCAATTCTTC; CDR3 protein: CAGSLDSILAGKGQFF
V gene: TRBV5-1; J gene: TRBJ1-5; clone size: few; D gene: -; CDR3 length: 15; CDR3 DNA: TGCGCCAGCAGCTTGTTGGGGGGAACAAATCAGCCCCAGCATTTT; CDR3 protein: CASSLLGGTNQPQHF
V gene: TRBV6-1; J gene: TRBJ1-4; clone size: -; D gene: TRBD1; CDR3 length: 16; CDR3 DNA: TGTGCCAGCAGCCCGGCCGATGGGACAGGGAGTGAAAAACTGTTTTTT; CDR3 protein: CASSPADGTGSEKLFF
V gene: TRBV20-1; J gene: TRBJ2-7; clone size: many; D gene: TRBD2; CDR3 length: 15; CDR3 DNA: TGCAGTGCTAGAGATCGGACTAGCGGTATCTACGAGCAGTACTTC; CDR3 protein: CSARDRTSGIYEQYF
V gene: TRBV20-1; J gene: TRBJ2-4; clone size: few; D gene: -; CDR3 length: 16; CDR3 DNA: TGCAGTGCTAGAGATCCGGGCCAGGCCCGCCCGGGCATTCAGTACTTC; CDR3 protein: CSARDPGQARPGIQYF
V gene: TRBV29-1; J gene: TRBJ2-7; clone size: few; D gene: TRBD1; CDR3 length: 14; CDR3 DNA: TGCAGCGTTGCGATCGGGACAGGGACCTACGAGCAGTACTTC; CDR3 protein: CSVAIGTGTYEQYF
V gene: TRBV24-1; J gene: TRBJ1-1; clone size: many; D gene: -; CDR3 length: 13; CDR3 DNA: TGTGCCACCAGCATCGGGGGGAACACTGAAGCTTTCTTT; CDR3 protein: CATSIGGNTEAFF
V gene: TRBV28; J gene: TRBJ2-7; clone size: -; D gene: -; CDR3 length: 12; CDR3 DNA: TGTGCCAGCACTAGGCTGCCTGGGGAGCAGTACTTC; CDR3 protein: CASTRLPGEQYF
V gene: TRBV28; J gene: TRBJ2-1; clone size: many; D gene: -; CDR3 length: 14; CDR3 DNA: TGTGCCAGCAGTTTTCCGGGAGACCGGGCTGAGCAGTTCTTC; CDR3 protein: CASSFPGDRAEQFF